The entry below describes one T cell receptor beta chain. Its antigen is undetermined. V gave up 1 base and J gave up 5 bases, with 20 bases separating them. Per the germline V gene, CDR1 is SGHAT and CDR2 is FQNNGV. The CDR3 loop spans 17 amino acids. This sample was taken from a study of cytomegalovirus exposure and HLA in healthy donors. PCR employed 60 Vbeta and 13 Jbeta primers. The repertoire was sequenced with immunoSEQ multiplex PCR; TCRdb's copy has only in-frame clones and lacks some. The sample holds some 170,000 clones, roughly 80% seen once. Unrecorded immune exposure was likely among donors, who were nominally healthy when sampled. Study observations and caveats: Later analysis showed TCR association rates varying by HLA locus, highest for DRB1 and lowest for HLA-C. Presence/absence analyses assumed roughly uniform sequencing depth across donors.

The sequencing sample was made of PBMCs. The receptor comes from a young man in good health and CMV-seropositive. The gene calls are TRBV11-2 and TRBJ1-1; maybe TRBD1 (6 bases). The CDR3 nucleotides read TGTGCCAGCAGCTTAGGGGGTTTCGCAGGGGATCGAACTGAAGCTTTCTTT. It codes for CASSLGGFAGDRTEAFF.